The source of this T cell receptor beta chain is a study of T cell responses to AZD1222 COVID-19 vaccine. Clones were read by immunoSEQ multiplex PCR, and TCRdb kept only the in-frame ones, dropping some. The data hold about 94,000 clones, with 85% observed a single time. The V gene lost 6 bases and the J gene lost 0 bases, with 5 bases spanning the gap. This CDR3 has 13 residues. Looked up from germline, CDR1 is KGHDR and CDR2 is SFDVKD. About this clone: Its antigen is as yet unknown.

General study findings and limits: In all cases, repertoires were sampled only after the peak T cell response. Spike-specific TCR breadth and depth were elevated following two AZD1222 doses. There were mostly white British donors and more females than males, and clonal diversity was possibly underestimated. Nearly half of the spike-specific TCRs reportedly recognize variant regions that carry no mutations.

The clonotype originates from an adult who received the AZD1222 COVID-19 vaccine. The sample in question was peripheral blood, obtained 28 days after the second AZD1222 dose. This chain links TRBV24-1 with TRBJ1-5; D not certain. CDR3 DNA sequence: TGTGCCACCAGTATAAATAGCAATCAGCCCCAGCATTTT. It codes for CATSINSNQPQHF.